The entry that follows covers one T cell receptor (beta chain) sequence. Its antigen is as yet unknown. Trimming removed 11 bases at V and 1 base at J, with 10 bases between. The CDR3 contains 12 residues. CDR1 MDHEN and CDR2 SYDVKM come from the germline V gene. Profiling relied on immunoSEQ multiplex PCR, and the TCRdb table lists in-frame clones only, not all of them. The sample has 2 million to 2.5 million clones, 90% to 95% seen once. This sample is drawn from a study of shared clonotypes between healthy human individuals. Study results and caveats: Only a few donors were included, so the genetic and exposure-history diversity represented was limited.

The sequence derives from a man aged 18 to 35 in good health. Some clones in this sample may be carry-over from other donors' samples. J is TRBJ2-3 and V is TRBV28; no clear D gene. The sequenced sample was naive CD4+ T cells from PBMCs. Subset noted: CD45RA+ positively selected. The CDR3 protein is CASAAGTDTQYF. CDR3 bases: TGTGCCTCCGCGGCGGGCACAGATACGCAGTATTTT.